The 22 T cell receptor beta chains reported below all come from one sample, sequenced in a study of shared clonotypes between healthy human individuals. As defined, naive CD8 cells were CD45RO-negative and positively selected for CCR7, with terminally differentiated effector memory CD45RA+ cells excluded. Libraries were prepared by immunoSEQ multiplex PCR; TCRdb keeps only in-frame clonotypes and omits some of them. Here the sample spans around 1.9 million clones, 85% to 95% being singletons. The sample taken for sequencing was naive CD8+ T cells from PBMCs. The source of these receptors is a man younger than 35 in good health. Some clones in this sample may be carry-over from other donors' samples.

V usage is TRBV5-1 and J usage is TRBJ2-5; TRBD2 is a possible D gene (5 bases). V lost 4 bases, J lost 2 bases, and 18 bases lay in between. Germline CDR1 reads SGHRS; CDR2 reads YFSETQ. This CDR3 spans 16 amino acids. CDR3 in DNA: TGCGCCAGCAGCGCAGGAACGGGAACATTTCAAGAGACCCAGTACTTC. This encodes CASSAGTGTFQETQYF. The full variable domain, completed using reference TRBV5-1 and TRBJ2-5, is KAGVTQTPRYLIKTRGQQVTLSCSPISGHRSVSWYQQTPGQGLQFLFEYFSETQRNKGNFPGRFSGRQFSNSRSEMNVSTLELGDSALYLCASSAGTGTFQETQYFGPGTRLLVL.

The CDR3 coding sequence is TGCAGCGCCCAGGGGGACACCACCGGGGAGCTGTTTTTT. This encodes CSAQGDTTGELFF. This chain connects TRBV29-1 to TRBJ2-2; 7 positions agree with TRBD1. The CDR3 extends over 13 amino acids. V lost 7 bases and J lost 4; bases outside the gene matches: 6. CDR1 and CDR2 from the germline V gene are SQVTM and ANQGSEA.

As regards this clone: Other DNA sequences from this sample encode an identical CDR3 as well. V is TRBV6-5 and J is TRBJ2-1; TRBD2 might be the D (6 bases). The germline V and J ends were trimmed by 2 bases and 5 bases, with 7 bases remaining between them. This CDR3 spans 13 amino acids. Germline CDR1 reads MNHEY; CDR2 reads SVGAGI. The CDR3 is CASSYGGNNEQFF. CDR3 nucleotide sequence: TGTGCCAGCAGTTACGGGGGGAACAATGAGCAGTTCTTC.

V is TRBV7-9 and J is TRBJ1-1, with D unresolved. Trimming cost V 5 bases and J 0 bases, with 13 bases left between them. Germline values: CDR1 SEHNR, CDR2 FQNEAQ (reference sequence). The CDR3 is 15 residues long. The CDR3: CASSPAGSLNTEAFF. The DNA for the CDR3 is TGTGCCAGCAGCCCGGCGGGCAGTTTGAACACTGAAGCTTTCTTT. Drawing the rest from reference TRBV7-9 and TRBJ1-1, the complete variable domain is DTGVSQNPRHKITKRGQNVTFRCDPISEHNRLYWYRQTLGQGPEFLTYFQNEAQLEKSRLLSDRFSAERPKGSFSTLEIQRTEQGDSAMYLCASSPAGSLNTEAFFGQGTRLTVV.

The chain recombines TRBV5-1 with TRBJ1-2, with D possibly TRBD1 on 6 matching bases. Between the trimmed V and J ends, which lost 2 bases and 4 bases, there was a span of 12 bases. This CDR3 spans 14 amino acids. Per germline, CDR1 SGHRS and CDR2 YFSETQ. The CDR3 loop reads CASSFGDTPYGYTF. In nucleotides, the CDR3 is TGCGCCAGCAGCTTCGGGGACACCCCCTATGGCTACACCTTC.

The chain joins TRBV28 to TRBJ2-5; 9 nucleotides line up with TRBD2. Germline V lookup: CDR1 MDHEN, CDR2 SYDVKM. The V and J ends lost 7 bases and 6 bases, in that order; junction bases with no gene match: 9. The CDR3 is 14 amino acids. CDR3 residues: CASKRASGIKTQYF. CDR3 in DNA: TGTGCCAGCAAGCGGGCTAGCGGGATAAAGACCCAGTACTTC.

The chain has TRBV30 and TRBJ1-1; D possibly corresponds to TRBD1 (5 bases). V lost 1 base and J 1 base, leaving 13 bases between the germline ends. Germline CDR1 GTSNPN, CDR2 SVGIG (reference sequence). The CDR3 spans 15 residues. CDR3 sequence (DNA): TGTGCCTGGAGTGCCCCAGGGAGGTGGAACACTGAAGCTTTCTTT. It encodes CAWSAPGRWNTEAFF. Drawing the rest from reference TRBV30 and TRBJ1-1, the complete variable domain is SQTIHQWPATLVQPVGSPLSLECTVEGTSNPNLYWYRQAAGRGLQLLFYSVGIGQISSEVPQNLSASRPQDRQFILSSKKLLLSDSGFYLCAWSAPGRWNTEAFFGQGTRLTVV.

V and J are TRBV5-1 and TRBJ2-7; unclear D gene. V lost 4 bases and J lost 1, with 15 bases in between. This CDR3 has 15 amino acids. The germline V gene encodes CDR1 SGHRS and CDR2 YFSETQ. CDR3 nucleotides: TGCGCCAGCAGCCCCTCCGGGTCCCCATCCTACGAGCAGTACTTC. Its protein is CASSPSGSPSYEQYF. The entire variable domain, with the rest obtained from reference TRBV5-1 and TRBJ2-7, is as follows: KAGVTQTPRYLIKTRGQQVTLSCSPISGHRSVSWYQQTPGQGLQFLFEYFSETQRNKGNFPGRFSGRQFSNSRSEMNVSTLELGDSALYLCASSPSGSPSYEQYFGPGTRLTVT.

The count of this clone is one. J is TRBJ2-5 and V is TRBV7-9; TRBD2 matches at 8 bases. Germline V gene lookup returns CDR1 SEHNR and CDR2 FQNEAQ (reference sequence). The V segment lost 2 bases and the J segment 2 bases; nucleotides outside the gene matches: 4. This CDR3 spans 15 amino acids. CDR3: CASSLLREVQETQYF. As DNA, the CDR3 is TGTGCCAGCAGCTTATTGCGGGAGGTACAAGAGACCCAGTACTTC.

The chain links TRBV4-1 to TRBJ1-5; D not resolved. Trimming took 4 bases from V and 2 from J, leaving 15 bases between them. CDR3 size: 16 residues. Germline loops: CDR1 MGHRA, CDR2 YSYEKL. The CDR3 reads CASSPPTRLGNQPQHF. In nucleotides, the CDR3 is TGCGCCAGCAGCCCCCCGACTAGGCTCGGCAATCAGCCCCAGCATTTT.

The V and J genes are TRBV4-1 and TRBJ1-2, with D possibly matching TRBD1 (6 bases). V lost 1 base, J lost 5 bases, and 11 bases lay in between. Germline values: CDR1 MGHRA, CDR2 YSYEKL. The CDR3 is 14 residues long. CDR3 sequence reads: CASSQGRTEYGYTF. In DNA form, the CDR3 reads TGCGCCAGCAGCCAAGGTAGGACAGAGTATGGCTACACCTTC.

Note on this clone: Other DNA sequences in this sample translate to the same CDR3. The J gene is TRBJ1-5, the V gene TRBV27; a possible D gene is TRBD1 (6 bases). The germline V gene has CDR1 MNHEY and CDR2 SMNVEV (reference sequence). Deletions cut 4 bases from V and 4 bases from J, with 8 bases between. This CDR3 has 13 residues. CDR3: CASSWGRNQPQHF. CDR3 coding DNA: TGTGCCAGCAGTTGGGGGCGGAATCAGCCCCAGCATTTT.

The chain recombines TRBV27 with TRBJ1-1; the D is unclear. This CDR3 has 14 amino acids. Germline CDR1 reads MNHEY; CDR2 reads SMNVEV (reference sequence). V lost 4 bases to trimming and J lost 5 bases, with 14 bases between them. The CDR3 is CASSSRTGETEAFF. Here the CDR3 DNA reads TGTGCCAGCAGTTCTCGGACTGGAGAGACTGAAGCTTTCTTT.

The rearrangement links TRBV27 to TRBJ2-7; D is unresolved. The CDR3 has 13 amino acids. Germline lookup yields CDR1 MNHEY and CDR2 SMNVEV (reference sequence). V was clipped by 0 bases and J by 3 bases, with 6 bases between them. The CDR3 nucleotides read TGTGCCAGCAGTTTATCGAACCACTACGAGCAGTACTTC. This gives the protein CASSLSNHYEQYF.

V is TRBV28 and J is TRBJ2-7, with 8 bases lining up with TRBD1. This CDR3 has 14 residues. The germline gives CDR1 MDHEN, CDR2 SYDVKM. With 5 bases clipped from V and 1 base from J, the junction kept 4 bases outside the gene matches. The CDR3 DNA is TGTGCCAGCAGTCAGGACAGGGTATCCTACGAGCAGTACTTC. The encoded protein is CASSQDRVSYEQYF.

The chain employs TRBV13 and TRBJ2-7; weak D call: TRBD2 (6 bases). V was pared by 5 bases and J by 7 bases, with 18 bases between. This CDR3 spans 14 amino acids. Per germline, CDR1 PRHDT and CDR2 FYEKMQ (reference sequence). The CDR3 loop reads CASSPPSAPGEQYF. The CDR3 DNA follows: TGTGCCAGCAGCCCCCCTAGCGCCCCCGGAGAGCAGTACTTC.

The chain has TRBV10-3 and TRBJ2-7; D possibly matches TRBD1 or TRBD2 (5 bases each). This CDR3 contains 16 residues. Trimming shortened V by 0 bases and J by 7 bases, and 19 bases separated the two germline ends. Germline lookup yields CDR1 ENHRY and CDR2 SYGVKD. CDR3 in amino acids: CAISESMQGGSGEQYF. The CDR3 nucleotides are TGTGCCATCAGTGAGTCGATGCAGGGCGGGTCGGGGGAGCAGTACTTC.

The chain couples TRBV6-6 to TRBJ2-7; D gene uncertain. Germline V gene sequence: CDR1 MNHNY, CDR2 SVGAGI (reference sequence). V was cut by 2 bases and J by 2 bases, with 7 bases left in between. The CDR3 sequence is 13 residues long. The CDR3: CASSYSYPYEQYF. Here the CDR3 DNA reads TGTGCCAGCAGTTACAGTTATCCCTACGAGCAGTACTTC.

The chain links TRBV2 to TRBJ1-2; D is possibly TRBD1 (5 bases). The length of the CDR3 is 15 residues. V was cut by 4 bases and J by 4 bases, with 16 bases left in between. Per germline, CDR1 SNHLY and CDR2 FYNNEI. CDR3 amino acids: CASSVETGIAYGYTF. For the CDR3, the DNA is TGTGCCAGCAGTGTTGAAACAGGAATAGCCTATGGCTACACCTTC.

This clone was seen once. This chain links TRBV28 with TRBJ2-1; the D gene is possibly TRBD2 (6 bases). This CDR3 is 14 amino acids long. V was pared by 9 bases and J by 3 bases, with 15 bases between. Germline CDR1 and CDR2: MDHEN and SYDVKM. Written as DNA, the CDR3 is TGTGCCAGTTACCTTGGGGGGAACTACAATGAGCAGTTCTTC. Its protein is CASYLGGNYNEQFF.

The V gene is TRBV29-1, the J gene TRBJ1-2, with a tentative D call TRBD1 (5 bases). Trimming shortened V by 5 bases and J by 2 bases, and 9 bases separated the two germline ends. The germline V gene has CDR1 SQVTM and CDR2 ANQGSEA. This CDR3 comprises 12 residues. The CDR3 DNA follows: TGCAGCGTTTTGGACACGAACTATGGCTACACCTTC. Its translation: CSVLDTNYGYTF. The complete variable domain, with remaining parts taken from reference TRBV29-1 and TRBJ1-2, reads SAVISQKPSRDICQRGTSLTIQCQVDSQVTMMFWYRQQPGQSLTLIATANQGSEATYESGFVIDKFPISRPNLTFSTLTVSNMSPEDSSIYLCSVLDTNYGYTFGSGTRLTVV.

CDR3 DNA sequence: TGTGCCAGCAGCACACGACAGCCCATGAACACTGAAGCTTTCTTT. The encoded protein is CASSTRQPMNTEAFF. The chain employs TRBV7-2 and TRBJ1-1; possible D gene TRBD1, 5 bases. The V gene's germline CDR1 is SGHTA and CDR2 FQGNSA. The CDR3 is 15 amino acids. Trimming took 5 bases from V and 0 from J, leaving 13 bases between them.